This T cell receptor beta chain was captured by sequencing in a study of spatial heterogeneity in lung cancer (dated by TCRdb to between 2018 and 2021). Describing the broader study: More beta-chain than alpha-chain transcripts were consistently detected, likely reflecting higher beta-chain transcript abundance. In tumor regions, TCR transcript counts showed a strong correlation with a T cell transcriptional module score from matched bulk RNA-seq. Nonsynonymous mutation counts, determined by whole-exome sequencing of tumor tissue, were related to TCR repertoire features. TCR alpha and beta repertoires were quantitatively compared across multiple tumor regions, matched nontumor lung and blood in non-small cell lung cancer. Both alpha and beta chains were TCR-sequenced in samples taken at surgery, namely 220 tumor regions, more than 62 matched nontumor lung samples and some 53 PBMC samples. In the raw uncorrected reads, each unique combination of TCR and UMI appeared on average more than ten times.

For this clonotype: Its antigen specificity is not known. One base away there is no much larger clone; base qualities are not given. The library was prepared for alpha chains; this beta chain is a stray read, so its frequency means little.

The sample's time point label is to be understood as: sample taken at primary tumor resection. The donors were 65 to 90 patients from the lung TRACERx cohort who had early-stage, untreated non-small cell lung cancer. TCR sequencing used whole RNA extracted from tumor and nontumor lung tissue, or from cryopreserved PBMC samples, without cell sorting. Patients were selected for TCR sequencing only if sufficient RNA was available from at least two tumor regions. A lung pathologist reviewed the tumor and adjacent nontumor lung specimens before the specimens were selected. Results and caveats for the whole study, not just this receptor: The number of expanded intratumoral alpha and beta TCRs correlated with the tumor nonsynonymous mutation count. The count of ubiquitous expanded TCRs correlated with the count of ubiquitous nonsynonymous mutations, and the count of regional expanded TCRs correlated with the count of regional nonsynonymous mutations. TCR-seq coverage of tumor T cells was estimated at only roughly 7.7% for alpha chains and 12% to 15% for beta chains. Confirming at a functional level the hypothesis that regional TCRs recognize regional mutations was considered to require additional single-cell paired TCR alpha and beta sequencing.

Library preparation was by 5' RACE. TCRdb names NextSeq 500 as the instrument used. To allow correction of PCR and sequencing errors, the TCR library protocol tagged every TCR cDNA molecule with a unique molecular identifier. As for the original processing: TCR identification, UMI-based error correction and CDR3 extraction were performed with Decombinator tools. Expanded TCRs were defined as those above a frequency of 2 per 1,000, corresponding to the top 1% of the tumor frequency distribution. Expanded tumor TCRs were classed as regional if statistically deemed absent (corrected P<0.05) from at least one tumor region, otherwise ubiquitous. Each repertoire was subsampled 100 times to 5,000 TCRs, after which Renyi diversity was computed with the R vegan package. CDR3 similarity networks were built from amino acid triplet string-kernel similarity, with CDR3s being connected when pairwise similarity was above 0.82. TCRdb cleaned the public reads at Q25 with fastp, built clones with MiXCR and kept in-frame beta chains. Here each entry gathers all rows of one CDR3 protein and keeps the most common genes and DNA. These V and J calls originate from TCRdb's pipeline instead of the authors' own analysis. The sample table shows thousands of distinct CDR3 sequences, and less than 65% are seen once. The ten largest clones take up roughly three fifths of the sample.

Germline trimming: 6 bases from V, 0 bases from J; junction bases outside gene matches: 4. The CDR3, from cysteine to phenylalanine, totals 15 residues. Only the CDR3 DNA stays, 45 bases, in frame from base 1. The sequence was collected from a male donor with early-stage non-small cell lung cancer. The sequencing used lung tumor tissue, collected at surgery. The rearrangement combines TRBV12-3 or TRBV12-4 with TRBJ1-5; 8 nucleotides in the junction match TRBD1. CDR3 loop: CASSGQGNSNQPQHF. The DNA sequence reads TGTGCCAGCAGCGGACAGGGTAATAGCAATCAGCCCCAGCATTTT.